The present TCR beta chain was sequenced within a study of T-cell memory formation after mild COVID-19. CDR3 length: 15 residues. CDR1 is MGHRA and CDR2 is YSYEKL in the germline V gene. V was pared by 0 bases and J by 1 base, with 7 bases between. TCRdb reanalysed the 5' RACE reads using MiXCR and keeps one entry per CDR3 protein. The sample holds 290,000 or so distinct CDR3 sequences, roughly a fifth seen once. The source material was PBMCs or a T cell subset sorted from them (not recorded which). This chain uses TRBV4-1 with TRBJ2-4, with D maybe TRBD2 (5 bases). The origin of this receptor is a man aged 18 to 29 who had mild COVID-19 (a few samples of this study predate the infection). Cell type and time point are not known. The CDR3: CASSQERVAKNIQYF. The CDR3 nucleotides read TGCGCCAGCAGCCAAGAGAGGGTGGCCAAAAACATTCAGTACTTC.